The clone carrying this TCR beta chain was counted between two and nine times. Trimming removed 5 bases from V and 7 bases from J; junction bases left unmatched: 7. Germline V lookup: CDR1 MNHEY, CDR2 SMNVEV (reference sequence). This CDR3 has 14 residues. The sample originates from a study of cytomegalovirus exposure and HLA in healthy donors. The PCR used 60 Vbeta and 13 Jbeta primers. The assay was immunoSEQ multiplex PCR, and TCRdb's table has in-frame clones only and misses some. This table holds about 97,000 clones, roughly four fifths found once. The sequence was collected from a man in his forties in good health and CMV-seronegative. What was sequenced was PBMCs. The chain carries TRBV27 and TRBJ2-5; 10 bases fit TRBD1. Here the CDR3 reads CASSLRQGAATQYF. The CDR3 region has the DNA TGTGCCAGCAGTCTACGACAGGGGGCGGCGACCCAGTACTTC.